This T cell receptor (beta chain) originates from a study of blood T cells in healthy people across ages. Study observations and caveats: More naive CD4+ cells and higher diversity marked long-lived donors relative to aged donors.

Aged roughly 6 to 100, donors were systemically healthy Caucasians from Russia. Remarks on this clonotype: The antigen remains undetermined.

Trimming took off 5 bases at V and 0 bases at J, with 14 bases between the two ends. Germline lookup yields CDR1 SGHAT and CDR2 FQDESV (reference sequence). The CDR3 sequence is 16 residues long. Primers used in a second PCR of about 7 to 11 cycles were a sample-barcoded 5' primer and a J-beta primer mix. TCRdb re-analysed the 5' RACE reads in MiXCR, keeping a single row per CDR3 protein. This repertoire shows around 1,900,000 distinct CDR3 sequences, roughly two fifths found once; its top ten account for under 25%. Specimen: blood. V is TRBV11-1 and J is TRBJ2-1; D remains unclear. This receptor was identified in a human donor in good health. DNA for the CDR3: TGTGCCAGCAGCCCGGGTCAGTTAAGCTCCTACAATGAGCAGTTCTTC. Translated: CASSPGQLSSYNEQFF.